Shown below are 17 T cell receptor beta chains from a single sample sequenced in a study of T cell responses to AZD1222 COVID-19 vaccine (dated by TCRdb to about 2021). The label giving this sample's time point can be read as: about 28 days (+/-7) after the second vaccine dose. The sample's treatment or condition label, decoded: meningococcal conjugate vaccine given as trial control. Libraries were made using the immunoSEQ multiplex PCR assay. What TCRdb holds here is the immuneACCESS table cut down to in-frame rearrangements. Part of the clones is not present; checked against another copy, under half of the missing clones reflect an unresolved V gene, and the others are unexplained. For this sample there are roughly 200,000 clones; approximately 94% appear just once. The ten largest clones represent over 1.5% of the sample. The sequencing here drew on peripheral blood, taken 28 days after the second dose of the MenACWY control vaccine. Receptor source: an adult who received the MenACWY meningococcal vaccine as a control.

This chain's CDR3 is CASSLYSGSIADTQYF. CDR3 in DNA: TGTGCCAGCAGCTTATATAGCGGGAGTATCGCAGATACGCAGTATTTT. The chain links TRBV7-3 to TRBJ2-3, with 9 bases aligning to TRBD2. The CDR3 runs 16 residues. In germline, CDR1 is SGHTA, CDR2 FQGTGA. Trimming removed 2 bases from V and 4 bases from J; junction bases left unmatched: 7.

This rearrangement joins TRBV28 to TRBJ1-4, with TRBD1 as a possible D gene (5 bases). Deletions cut 7 bases from V and 8 bases from J, with 23 bases between. The germline V gene has CDR1 MDHEN and CDR2 SYDVKM. The CDR3 runs to 16 residues. CDR3: CASKQGFDTGGEKLFF. The CDR3 bases are TGTGCCAGCAAGCAGGGCTTCGACACGGGTGGCGAAAAACTGTTTTTT. Complete variable domain (other parts from reference TRBV28 and TRBJ1-4): DVKVTQSSRYLVKRTGEKVFLECVQDMDHENMFWYRQDPGLGLRLIYFSYDVKMKEKGDIPEGYSVSREKKERFSLILESASTNQTSMYLCASKQGFDTGGEKLFFGSGTQLSVL.

The chain's CDR3 is CASSPQGGGNNVLTF. CDR3 nucleotide sequence: TGTGCCAGCAGCCCTCAGGGGGGTGGGAACAACGTCCTGACTTTC. V usage is TRBV7-2 and J usage is TRBJ2-6; D possibly corresponds to TRBD1 (7 bases). CDR3 length: 15 amino acids. Germline CDR1 reads SGHTA; CDR2 reads FQGNSA. The V and J ends lost 5 bases and 9 bases respectively, with 17 bases between them.

The chain couples TRBV10-3 to TRBJ2-7; TRBD1 or TRBD2 may be the D gene (5 bases each). The CDR3 spans 12 residues. Germline V gives CDR1 ENHRY, CDR2 SYGVKD. Trimming stripped 8 bases from V and 1 base from J, with 9 bases between. CDR3 in amino acids: CAIGDGSYEQYF. The CDR3 nucleotides are TGTGCCATCGGGGACGGATCCTACGAGCAGTACTTC.

This chain joins TRBV9 and TRBJ2-2; D is undetermined. V was pared by 4 bases and J by 5 bases, with 15 bases between. The CDR3 is made up of 15 amino acids. Per the germline V gene, CDR1 is SGDLS and CDR2 is YYNGEE. CDR3 protein: CASSPPSLGTGELFF. The CDR3 DNA reads TGTGCCAGCAGCCCTCCCTCCTTGGGGACCGGGGAGCTGTTTTTT.

This chain connects TRBV5-5 to TRBJ2-7; TRBD1 is a possible D gene (5 bases). V was trimmed by 4 bases and J by 7 bases, leaving 15 bases between them. This CDR3 comprises 13 residues. The germline V gene has CDR1 SGHKS and CDR2 YYEKEE (reference sequence). The CDR3 spells CASSPGGREEQYF. CDR3 DNA: TGTGCCAGCAGCCCGGGCGGCAGGGAAGAGCAGTACTTC.

This rearrangement joins TRBV7-9 to TRBJ1-6; no reliable D call. CDR1 and CDR2 (germline): SEHNR, FQNEAQ (reference sequence). There are 19 residues in the CDR3. V dropped 3 bases and J dropped 5 bases, with 23 bases sitting between them. The CDR3 DNA reads as TGTGCCAGCAGCTTCAATCCCTCAATTGAAAGGTCCGATAATTCACCCCTCCACTTT. It translates to CASSFNPSIERSDNSPLHF.

Written as DNA, the CDR3 is TGTGCCAGCAGCTTGGGCATACAAGAGACCCAGTACTTC. Translated, it gives CASSLGIQETQYF. The J gene is TRBJ2-5, the V gene TRBV5-4; the D is unclear. CDR3 length: 13 amino acids. Germline V gives CDR1 SGHNT, CDR2 YYREEE (reference sequence). The V end was cut by 0 bases, the J end by 2 bases, with 5 bases between.

CDR3 coding DNA: TGTGCCAGCAGGTCCGGGGCAGGGGATTACTCACCCCTCCACTTT. Translated, it gives CASRSGAGDYSPLHF. J is TRBJ1-6 and V is TRBV28; the D gene is possibly TRBD1 (6 bases). The CDR3 sequence is 15 residues long. The V and J ends lost 6 bases and 10 bases respectively, with 19 bases between them. Germline loops: CDR1 MDHEN, CDR2 SYDVKM. The full variable domain, rest sourced from reference TRBV28 and TRBJ1-6, is DVKVTQSSRYLVKRTGEKVFLECVQDMDHENMFWYRQDPGLGLRLIYFSYDVKMKEKGDIPEGYSVSREKKERFSLILESASTNQTSMYLCASRSGAGDYSPLHFGNGTRLTVT.

Details on this clone: Since a much larger clone is just one base distant, this may be a read error. The chain employs TRBV9 and TRBJ2-2; 7 bases fit TRBD2. Germline loops: CDR1 SGDLS, CDR2 YYNGEE. The CDR3 sequence is 13 residues long. Trimming at V came to 4 bases and at J to 3 bases, leaving 0 bases not matched to a gene. Here the CDR3 reads CASSRGDTGELFF. The CDR3, as DNA: TGTGCCAGCAGCCGGGGGGACACCGGGGAGCTGTTTTTT.

The CDR3 loop is CSVDQGMNTEAFF. CDR3 DNA: TGCAGCGTTGACCAGGGCATGAACACTGAAGCTTTCTTT. The chain is built from TRBV29-1 and TRBJ1-1; D possibly corresponds to TRBD1 (5 bases). V lost 3 bases, J lost 0 bases, and 8 bases lay in between. CDR3 size: 13 residues. Per the germline V gene, CDR1 is SQVTM and CDR2 is ANQGSEA.

The genes are TRBV7-3 and TRBJ1-1; 8 nucleotides align to TRBD1. V was clipped by 4 bases and J by 4 bases; unmatched bases: 8. Germline lookup yields CDR1 SGHTA and CDR2 FQGTGA. This CDR3 is 15 amino acids long. The CDR3 loop is CASSSGGADGTEAFF. DNA of the CDR3: TGTGCCAGCAGCTCAGGGGGCGCGGACGGCACTGAAGCTTTCTTT.

A remark on this clone: One junction end does not reproduce the germline sequence, and a read error may be involved. The gene calls are TRBV7-7 and TRBJ2-5; perhaps TRBD2 as D (6 bases). The CDR3 covers 15 residues. Germline CDR1 SSHAT, CDR2 FNYEAQ (reference sequence). The CDR3 nucleotides are TGTGCTAGCAGTTTTTCGCCCGGGGGTACGGAGACCCAGTACTTC. It specifies CASSFSPGGTETQYF.

J is TRBJ2-7 and V is TRBV18; TRBD2 aligns across 11 bases. The germline CDR1 and CDR2 sequences are KGHSH and LQKENI. This CDR3 comprises 15 residues. The V gene end was trimmed by 5 bases and the J gene end by 0 bases; junction bases not matched to a gene: 3. The CDR3 nucleotides read TGTGCCAGCTCAGCCACTAGCGGGAGCTCCTACGAGCAGTACTTC. It specifies CASSATSGSSYEQYF.

The chain couples TRBV9 to TRBJ1-1; unclear D gene. The ends were cut back, 4 bases at V and 1 base at J, with 8 bases in the middle. Germline assignment: CDR1 SGDLS and CDR2 YYNGEE. This CDR3 spans 13 amino acids. The CDR3 loop reads CASSPAGNTEAFF. CDR3 DNA sequence: TGTGCCAGCAGCCCCGCCGGGAACACTGAAGCTTTCTTT.

In DNA, the CDR3 is TGTGCCAGCAGCTTAGAATCTGCGGGTGGAGGAAACACCATATATTTT. Translated, it gives CASSLESAGGGNTIYF. This chain uses TRBV7-6 with TRBJ1-3; no clear D gene. Germline CDR1 is SGHVS and CDR2 is FNYEAQ. V was clipped by 1 base and J by 4 bases, with 14 bases between them. This CDR3 has 16 amino acids.

DNA of the CDR3: TGTGCCAGCAGCCTACAAGAGACCGGCCCTGGCCACGAGCAGTACTTC. Residues: CASSLQETGPGHEQYF. The rearrangement links TRBV5-8 to TRBJ2-7; D not certain. The CDR3 extends over 16 amino acids. V was shortened by 4 bases and J by 5 bases, with 22 bases between the two germline ends. Germline V gives CDR1 SGHTS, CDR2 YDEGEE. Drawing the rest from reference TRBV5-8 and TRBJ2-7, the complete variable domain is EAGVTQSPTHLIKTRGQQATLRCSPISGHTSVYWYQQALGLGLQFLLWYDEGEERNRGNFPPRFSGRQFPNYSSELNVNALELEDSALYLCASSLQETGPGHEQYFGPGTRLTVT.